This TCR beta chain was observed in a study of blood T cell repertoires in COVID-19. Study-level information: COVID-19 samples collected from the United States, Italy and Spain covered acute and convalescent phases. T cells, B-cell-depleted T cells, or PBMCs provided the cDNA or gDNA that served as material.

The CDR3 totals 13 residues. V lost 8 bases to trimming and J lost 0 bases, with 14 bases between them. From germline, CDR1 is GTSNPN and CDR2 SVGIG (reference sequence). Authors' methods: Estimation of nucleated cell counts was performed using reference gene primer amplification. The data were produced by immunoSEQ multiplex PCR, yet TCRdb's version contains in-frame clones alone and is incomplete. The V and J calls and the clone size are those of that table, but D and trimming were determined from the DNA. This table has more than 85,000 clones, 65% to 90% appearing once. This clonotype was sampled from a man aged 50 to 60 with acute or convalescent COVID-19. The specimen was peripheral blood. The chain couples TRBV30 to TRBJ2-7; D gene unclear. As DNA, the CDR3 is TGTGCCGGCAGGAAGATGAGCTCCTACGAGCAGTACTTC. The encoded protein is CAGRKMSSYEQYF.